The 4 T cell receptor beta chains in this list originate from one sample, sequenced in a study of T cells expressing NK-cell markers. TCRdb reprocessed the 5' RACE reads and reports one entry per CDR3 protein, with no DNA. With 500,000 to 700,000 distinct CDR3 sequences in the sample, the ten largest clones hold around 3.3%. Source material: blood T cells: a sorted CD56 or NKG2C T cell subset, CD4+ or CD8+ T cells, or bulk PBMC T cells (not recorded which). These TCRs come from a man between 18 and 29 years old in good health.

This chain uses TRBV11-2 with TRBJ2-3. Per germline, CDR1 SGHAT and CDR2 FQNNGV. The CDR3 sequence is 17 residues long. CDR3 sequence reads: CASSLERSGSSTDTQYF.

This CDR3 reads CASSPRQGGWTQQYF. This chain links TRBV27 with TRBJ2-7; TCRdb indicates TRBD1, and absent DNA this call remains unverified. The length of the CDR3 is 15 residues. The germline V gene encodes CDR1 MNHEY and CDR2 SMNVEV (reference sequence).

The chain couples TRBV7-8 to TRBJ2-2; there is no DNA to check the TCRdb D call of TRBD2. Looked up from germline, CDR1 is SGHVS and CDR2 is FQNEAQ. CDR3 size: 17 residues. CDR3 in amino acids: CASSLVAGGPGTGELFF. Variable domain in full (rest from reference TRBV7-8 and TRBJ2-2): GAGVSQSPRYKVAKRGQDVALRCDPISGHVSLFWYQQALGQGPEFLTYFQNEAQLDKSGLPSDRFFAERPEGSVSTLKIQRTQQEDSAVYLCASSLVAGGPGTGELFFGEGSRLTVL.

V usage is TRBV12-3 or TRBV12-4 and J usage is TRBJ1-6. CDR3 length: 15 residues. The CDR3 sequence is CASSFELGYNSPLHF.